A selection of T cell receptor beta chains follows, all from one sample in a study of cytomegalovirus exposure and HLA in healthy donors. Generated by immunoSEQ multiplex PCR, the TCRdb table keeps only in-frame clones and is missing some. The sample includes 130,000 to 150,000 clones, around 79% of them seen just once. The sequencing input was PBMCs. The receptors here all came from a woman between 35 and 50 years old in good health and CMV-seropositive. Both conserved end residues are part of each CDR3. The order of the fields is D gene, clone size, V gene, J gene, CDR3 DNA, CDR3 protein. A D gene is named only where the DNA matches it firmly. Where a row states a size, it is once, few, many or the class of an expanded clone; other rows omit it.

-	-	TRBV4-1	TRBJ1-1	TGCGCCAGCAGCCATGGGCAGGGGAGGGAGAACACTGAAGCTTTCTTT	CASSHGQGRENTEAFF
TRBD1	-	TRBV6-6	TRBJ1-4	TGTGCCAGCAGTCCGACAGGGGGGGAAAAACTGTTTTTT	CASSPTGGEKLFF
TRBD2	-	TRBV27	TRBJ2-3	TGTGCCAGCAGTTTAGCGGGGGGGGGAACAGATACGCAGTATTTT	CASSLAGGGTDTQYF
-	-	TRBV2	TRBJ2-7	TGTGCCAGCAGTGAAGCGCTTCGGGGACACATAGGGTGGGAGCAGTACTTC	CASSEALRGHIGWEQYF
TRBD2	once	TRBV7-2	TRBJ2-1	TGTGCCAGCAGCCTCGATCGGACTAGCAATGAGCAGTTCTTC	CASSLDRTSNEQFF
TRBD1	-	TRBV10-3	TRBJ1-5	TGTGCCATCAGTGAAGGGACAGAGAACAATCAGCCCCAGCATTTT	CAISEGTENNQPQHF
TRBD2	-	TRBV4-1	TRBJ2-2	TGCGCCAGCAGCCTTAGGACTAGCGGTTTCGCGAACACCGGGGAGCTGTTTTTT	CASSLRTSGFANTGELFF
TRBD1	-	TRBV30	TRBJ2-7	TGTGCCTGGACCCCAAAGGGACAGATTCATTACGAGCAGTACTTC	CAWTPKGQIHYEQYF
TRBD1	-	TRBV10-3	TRBJ1-2	TGTGCCATCAGTGAGTCCGGGACAGTCTATGGCTACACCTTC	CAISESGTVYGYTF
-	-	TRBV25-1	TRBJ1-1	TGTGCCAGCAGTGATTGGGGGGGGGACACTGAAGCTTTCTTT	CASSDWGGDTEAFF
TRBD2	few	TRBV15	TRBJ2-1	TGTGCCACCAGCAGAGTCGCGGGGGAGGGAAATGAGCAGTTCTTC	CATSRVAGEGNEQFF
TRBD2	-	TRBV5-1	TRBJ2-5	TGCGCCAGCAGGGATGGACTAGCGGGGGTGGAGGAGACCCAGTACTTC	CASRDGLAGVEETQYF
-	once	TRBV6-1	TRBJ1-1	TGTGCCAGCAGGAAACAGTTCGGGGACTATACTGAAGCTTTCTTT	CASRKQFGDYTEAFF
-	-	TRBV9	TRBJ1-1	TGTGCCAGCAGCCCCCCGACAGAGAAAGCTTTCTTT	CASSPPTEKAFF
-	-	TRBV19	TRBJ2-1	TGTGCCAGTAAGATCGAAGACAGCCGTTCCTACAATGAGCAGTTCTTC	CASKIEDSRSYNEQFF
-	-	TRBV12-5	TRBJ1-6	TGTGCTAGTGGTCTAACAGGGCTTAATTCACCCCTCCACTTT	CASGLTGLNSPLHF
-	-	TRBV5-6	TRBJ1-1	TGTGCCAGCAGCTTGGGGTCGGGGGGGCCTGGAACTGAAGCTTTCTTT	CASSLGSGGPGTEAFF
-	few	TRBV6-1	TRBJ1-5	TGTGCCAGCGGCGGGGCCGGGTCCGATCAGCCCCAGCATTTT	CASGGAGSDQPQHF
-	-	TRBV12-5	TRBJ2-5	TGTGCTAGTGGTTTGCCTACGGAGACCCAGTACTTC	CASGLPTETQYF
TRBD2	once	TRBV5-1	TRBJ2-5	TGCGCCAGCAGCTTGGTGCCTAGCGGGGGGCCGGAGACCCAGTACTTC	CASSLVPSGGPETQYF
TRBD2	few	TRBV7-9	TRBJ2-1	TGTGCCAGCAGCTCAGGACTAGCGGGCCCCAATGGTGAGCAGTTCTTC	CASSSGLAGPNGEQFF
TRBD1	-	TRBV18	TRBJ1-1	TGTGCCAGCTCACCACCGGGACAGGGGATGTTGCAAGCTTTCTTT	CASSPPGQGMLQAFF
TRBD2	-	TRBV10-3	TRBJ2-1	TGTGCCATCAGTATGACTAGCGGGGGTACCTACAATGAGCAGTTCTTC	CAISMTSGGTYNEQFF
TRBD2	-	TRBV9	TRBJ2-7	TGTGCCAGCAGCCCAGCGGGGGCGTCCTACGAGCAGTACTTC	CASSPAGASYEQYF